This T cell receptor beta chain was documented in a study of blood T cell repertoires in COVID-19. Assay used: immunoSEQ multiplex PCR; TCRdb lists only in-frame clones, some missing. The sample holds about 100,000 clones, around 86% seen once. Recovery among Cohort 3 donors was established by two negative PCRs, clearance, or symptom resolution. This CDR3 spans 17 amino acids. The germline CDR1 and CDR2 sequences are GTSNPN and SVGIG (reference sequence). The germline V and J ends were trimmed by 5 bases and 0 bases, with 20 bases remaining between them. The sequenced sample was PBMCs or T cells enriched from blood (not recorded which). The TCR was taken from a woman aged 45-60 years who had recovered from COVID-19. The chain is built from TRBV30 and TRBJ1-3, with D possibly TRBD1 on 6 matching bases. The chain's CDR3 is CAWHPSGTTASGNTIYF. The CDR3 DNA follows: TGTGCCTGGCACCCGTCCGGGACAACTGCCTCTGGAAACACCATATATTTT. Together with reference TRBV30 and TRBJ1-3, the CDR3 gives the full variable domain: SQTIHQWPATLVQPVGSPLSLECTVEGTSNPNLYWYRQAAGRGLQLLFYSVGIGQISSEVPQNLSASRPQDRQFILSSKKLLLSDSGFYLCAWHPSGTTASGNTIYFGEGSWLTVV.